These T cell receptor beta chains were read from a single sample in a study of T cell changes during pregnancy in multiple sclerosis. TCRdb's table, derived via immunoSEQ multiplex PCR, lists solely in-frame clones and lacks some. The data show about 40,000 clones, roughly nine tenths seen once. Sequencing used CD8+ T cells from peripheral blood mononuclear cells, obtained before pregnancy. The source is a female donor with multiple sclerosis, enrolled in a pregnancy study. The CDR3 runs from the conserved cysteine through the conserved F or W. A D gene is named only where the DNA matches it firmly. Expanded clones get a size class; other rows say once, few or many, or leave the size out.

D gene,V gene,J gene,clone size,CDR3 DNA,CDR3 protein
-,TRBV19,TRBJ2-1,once,TGTGCCAGTAGCCCGGGACTCTACAATGAGCAGTTCTTC,CASSPGLYNEQFF
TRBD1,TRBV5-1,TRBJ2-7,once,TGCGCCAGCAGCACCCCCGGGACAGGGCTCTACGAGCAGTACTTC,CASSTPGTGLYEQYF
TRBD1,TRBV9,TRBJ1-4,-,TGTGCCAGCAGCGTAGCCAGGGGGTTCATCGATGAAAAACTGTTTTTT,CASSVARGFIDEKLFF
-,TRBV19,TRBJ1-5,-,TGTGCCAGTAGTCAAGGGAGTGTCCAGCCCCAGCATTTT,CASSQGSVQPQHF
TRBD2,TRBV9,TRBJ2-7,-,TGTGCCAGCAGCGTAGGAGGGACTAGCGGGACGGAAGGGCAGTACTTC,CASSVGGTSGTEGQYF
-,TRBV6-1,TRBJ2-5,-,TGTGCCAGCAGTGAGTGGGGCGGGACCCAGTACTTC,CASSEWGGTQYF
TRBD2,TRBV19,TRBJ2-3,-,TGTGCCAGTACCATTAGCGGGATCACAGATACGCAGTATTTT,CASTISGITDTQYF
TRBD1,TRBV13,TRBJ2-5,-,TGTGCCAGCAGCTACCCGGGACAGGGGCTGGAGACCCAGTACTTC,CASSYPGQGLETQYF
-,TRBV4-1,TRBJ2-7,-,TGCGCCAGCAGCCAAGATCGGTTAGTCTCGTCCGAGCAGTACTTC,CASSQDRLVSSEQYF
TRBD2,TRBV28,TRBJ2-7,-,TGTGCCAGCAGTTTATTGAGTCCGACTAGCGGGTTCGAGTACGAGCAGTACTTC,CASSLLSPTSGFEYEQYF
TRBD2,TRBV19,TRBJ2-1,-,TGTGCCAGTAGTATGGCCGGGACTAGCATCAATGAGCAGTTCTTC,CASSMAGTSINEQFF
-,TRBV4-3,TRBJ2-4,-,TGCGCCAGCAGCCAAGGATCGGTCGGCAAAAACATTCAGTACTTC,CASSQGSVGKNIQYF
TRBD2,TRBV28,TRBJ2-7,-,TGTGCCAGCAGTAACCCACAAGCGGGAGATACTGCCGAGCAGTACTTC,CASSNPQAGDTAEQYF
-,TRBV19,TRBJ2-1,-,TGTGCCAGTAGTTACGGGGGCTCCTACAATGAGCAGTTCTTC,CASSYGGSYNEQFF
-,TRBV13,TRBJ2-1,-,TGTGCCAGCAGCCCCTTTGCTAGCAATGAGCAGTTCTTC,CASSPFASNEQFF
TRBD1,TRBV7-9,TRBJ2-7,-,TGTGCCAGCAGCCCGGTGACAGGGGGTAACTACGAGCAGTACTTC,CASSPVTGGNYEQYF